The 24 T cell receptor beta chains below come from one sample, sequenced in a study of CD8 T cells in Susac syndrome. The RNA, roughly 0.45 to 1 ug, was put through reverse transcription using random hexamers. Via MiXCR, TCRdb re-called the immunoSEQ multiplex PCR reads, giving one row per CDR3 protein. This sample has 150,000 to 200,000 distinct CDR3 sequences; 85% to 95% occur once, and the top ten carry 0.15% to 0.2%. The sample comprised CD8+ T cells from PBMCs. Receptor source: a human donor with multiple sclerosis.

This clonotype occurred once. This sequence joins TRBV29-1 and TRBJ1-1; a weak D match, TRBD1 (5 bases). The germline CDR1 and CDR2 sequences are SQVTM and ANQGSEA. V lost 6 bases and J lost 0, with 14 bases in between. There are 14 residues in the CDR3. The CDR3 DNA reads TGCAGCGTACCCACCGACAGCTTGAACACTGAAGCTTTCTTT. Protein: CSVPTDSLNTEAFF.

The chain carries TRBV27 and TRBJ1-1, with 8 positions matching TRBD1. The CDR3 consists of 16 residues. From germline, CDR1 is MNHEY and CDR2 SMNVEV (reference sequence). The V segment lost 5 bases and the J segment 6 bases; nucleotides outside the gene matches: 14. The CDR3 reads CASSRHGTGREAEAFF. For the CDR3, the DNA is TGTGCCAGCAGTAGACACGGGACAGGACGAGAAGCTGAAGCTTTCTTT.

This rearrangement joins TRBV30 to TRBJ2-7, with TRBD2 identical over 8 bases. The germline gives CDR1 GTSNPN, CDR2 SVGIG (reference sequence). The V gene end was trimmed by 6 bases and the J gene end by 6 bases; junction bases not matched to a gene: 16. This CDR3 comprises 15 residues. DNA of the CDR3: TGTGCCTGCCCCCCTGGTGGCGGGAGGACTCGCGAGCAGTACTTC. Translated, it gives CACPPGGGRTREQYF.

The genes are TRBV20-1 and TRBJ2-5, with 7 nucleotides matching TRBD2. Per the germline V gene, CDR1 is DFQATT and CDR2 is SNEGSKA (reference sequence). This CDR3 contains 14 residues. V gave up 6 bases and J gave up 3 bases; unmatched junction bases: 10. The DNA for the CDR3 is TGCAGTGCCAGGCCCCCCGCGGGAGAAGAGACCCAGTACTTC. Residues: CSARPPAGEETQYF.

The CDR3 sequence is CASSLRTADTQYF. CDR3 sequence (DNA): TGTGCCAGCAGTTTAAGGACTGCAGATACGCAGTATTTT. The J gene is TRBJ2-3, the V gene TRBV27, with TRBD2 as a possible D gene (5 bases). CDR1 MNHEY and CDR2 SMNVEV come from the germline V gene (reference sequence). The ends were cut back, 2 bases at V and 4 bases at J, with 7 bases in the middle. The CDR3 covers 13 residues.

The chain has TRBV6-5 and TRBJ1-1; no clear D. Germline assignment: CDR1 MNHEY and CDR2 SVGAGI. Between the trimmed V and J ends, which lost 2 bases and 1 base, there was a span of 11 bases. The CDR3 runs to 15 residues. CDR3 DNA: TGTGCCAGCAGTTACGGTCTGGGGTCGAACACTGAAGCTTTCTTT. Its protein product is CASSYGLGSNTEAFF.

The rearrangement links TRBV24-1 to TRBJ2-5; D not certain. Germline V CDR1 and CDR2: KGHDR, SFDVKD. The V end lost 4 bases, the J end lost 4 bases, and 9 bases lay between the germline ends. CDR3 length: 13 amino acids. CDR3 DNA: TGTGCCACCAGTGACAATTATGGAGAGACCCAGTACTTC. Protein sequence: CATSDNYGETQYF.

V gene TRBV10-3 combines with J gene TRBJ2-7, with 8 positions matching TRBD1. From germline, CDR1 is ENHRY and CDR2 SYGVKD. CDR3 size: 13 residues. With 10 bases clipped from V and 3 bases from J, the junction kept 8 bases outside the gene matches. The CDR3 loop reads CATQGQANYEQYF. CDR3 coding DNA: TGTGCCACCCAGGGACAGGCGAACTACGAGCAGTACTTC.

The rearrangement links TRBV18 to TRBJ2-5, with 7 bases matching TRBD2. Germline assignment: CDR1 KGHSH and CDR2 LQKENI. The CDR3 extends over 15 amino acids. Trimming removed 1 base from V and 1 base from J; junction bases left unmatched: 3. The CDR3: CASSPRLAFQETQYF. CDR3 sequence (DNA): TGTGCCAGCTCACCACGACTAGCCTTCCAAGAGACCCAGTACTTC.

The V call is TRBV11-2, the J call TRBJ2-7, with a tentative D call TRBD1 (6 bases). The CDR3 runs to 19 residues. V was trimmed by 3 bases and J by 4 bases, leaving 28 bases between them. Germline V gene lookup returns CDR1 SGHAT and CDR2 FQNNGV. The CDR3 DNA reads as TGTGCCAGCAGCTTTTCCAATTCCGGCCCCTATTGGGACATATACGAGCAGTACTTC. This translates into CASSFSNSGPYWDIYEQYF.

The rearrangement uses TRBV5-1 and TRBJ2-3, with D hard to call. Germline CDR1 SGHRS, CDR2 YFSETQ. V lost 0 bases and J 0 bases, leaving 8 bases between the germline ends. This CDR3 comprises 15 residues. In DNA, the CDR3 is TGCGCCAGCAGCTTGGCCGTCATGAGCACAGATACGCAGTATTTT. Its translation: CASSLAVMSTDTQYF.

V and J are TRBV6-1 and TRBJ1-6, with D hard to call. CDR1 and CDR2 from the germline V gene are MNHNS and SASEGT. V was trimmed by 11 bases and J by 6 bases, leaving 17 bases between them. There are 14 residues in the CDR3. The chain's CDR3 is CAGGTLRTNSPLHF. CDR3 sequence (DNA): TGTGCCGGAGGAACTCTCAGGACTAATTCACCCCTCCACTTT.

This clonotype came up once. This chain joins TRBV25-1 and TRBJ1-1, with a tentative D call TRBD1 (5 bases). Trimming stripped 4 bases from V and 11 bases from J, with 8 bases between. Germline CDR1 and CDR2: MGHDK and SYGVNS. The CDR3 consists of 10 residues. The CDR3: CASSGGTAFF. The CDR3 bases are TGTGCCAGCAGTGGCGGGACGGCTTTCTTT.

This rearrangement joins TRBV7-9 to TRBJ2-7; 10 bases agree with TRBD2. The V gene end was trimmed by 5 bases and the J gene end by 5 bases; junction bases not matched to a gene: 6. The CDR3 runs 14 residues. Germline V CDR1 and CDR2: SEHNR, FQNEAQ (reference sequence). DNA of the CDR3: TGTGCCAGCAGCCAAAGCGGGAGGGTCGACGAGCAGTACTTC. Its protein is CASSQSGRVDEQYF.

J is TRBJ2-5 and V is TRBV3-1, with D perhaps TRBD2 (5 bases). The CDR3 runs to 11 residues. From germline, CDR1 is LGHDT and CDR2 YNNKEL (reference sequence). With 7 bases removed from V and 5 bases from J, the gap between germline ends came to 8 bases. The CDR3 region is CASTGSETQYF. The CDR3 DNA reads TGTGCCAGCACGGGGTCCGAGACCCAGTACTTC.

The gene calls are TRBV5-6 and TRBJ2-1; 8 bases are a match to TRBD2. The CDR3 totals 16 residues. The V gene end was trimmed by 3 bases and the J gene end by 2 bases; junction bases not matched to a gene: 7. Germline V gene data show CDR1 as SGHDT and CDR2 as YYEEEE. The CDR3 DNA sequence: TGTGCCAGCAGCTGGCTTACTAGCGGTGCCTACAATGAGCAGTTCTTC. Encoded protein: CASSWLTSGAYNEQFF. Based on the CDR3 plus reference TRBV5-6 and TRBJ2-1, the full variable domain is DAGVTQSPTHLIKTRGQQVTLRCSPKSGHDTVSWYQQALGQGPQFIFQYYEEEERQRGNFPDRFSGHQFPNYSSELNVNALLLGDSALYLCASSWLTSGAYNEQFFGPGTRLTVL.

The chain is built from TRBV14 and TRBJ1-2; D is undetermined. With 3 bases removed from V and 5 bases from J, the gap between germline ends came to 10 bases. Germline assignment: CDR1 SGHDN and CDR2 FVKESK. CDR3 length: 13 residues. Here the CDR3 DNA reads TGTGCCAGCAGCCAGGGTAGAGGTTATGGCTACACCTTC. Its translation: CASSQGRGYGYTF.

This clonotype has more than one count but fewer than ten. Here the CDR3 reads CASSLNGNNQPQHF. The CDR3 DNA reads TGTGCCAGCAGTTTAAACGGGAACAATCAGCCCCAGCATTTT. The chain links TRBV28 to TRBJ1-5; no reliable D call. The CDR3 runs 14 residues. Trimming pared 2 bases from V and 3 bases from J, leaving 8 bases between. Germline V gene lookup returns CDR1 MDHEN and CDR2 SYDVKM.

The V gene is TRBV27, the J gene TRBJ1-6; TRBD1 agrees at 8 bases. CDR1 and CDR2 from the germline V gene are MNHEY and SMNVEV (reference sequence). The CDR3 is 13 amino acids. The trim removed 10 bases at V and 3 bases at J, leaving 2 bases unmatched. Here the CDR3 reads CATGQGYNSPLHF. The CDR3 DNA reads TGTGCCACCGGACAGGGCTATAATTCACCCCTCCACTTT.

DNA of the CDR3: TGTGCCAGCAGCGGAGGACTAGCGGGTTCATATGAGCAGTTCTTC. Its translation is CASSGGLAGSYEQFF. The chain employs TRBV9 and TRBJ2-1; 11 positions match TRBD2. Germline V CDR1 and CDR2: SGDLS, YYNGEE. There are 15 residues in the CDR3. With 3 bases clipped from V and 8 bases from J, the junction kept 7 bases outside the gene matches.

The V gene is TRBV30, the J gene TRBJ2-3; no reliable D call. The V gene's germline CDR1 is GTSNPN and CDR2 SVGIG (reference sequence). The CDR3 sequence is 12 residues long. Trimming cost V 2 bases and J 0 bases, with 3 bases left between them. In DNA form, the CDR3 reads TGTGCCTGGAGTTACAGCACAGATACGCAGTATTTT. Its protein product is CAWSYSTDTQYF.

This chain links TRBV7-8 with TRBJ2-5; D ambiguous. Trimming pared 2 bases from V and 3 bases from J, leaving 13 bases between. The CDR3 sequence is 15 residues long. Looked up from germline, CDR1 is SGHVS and CDR2 is FQNEAQ. CDR3 in DNA: TGTGCCAGCAGCTTATATCGTAGGGCAGAAGAGACCCAGTACTTC. Translating gives CASSLYRRAEETQYF.

V is TRBV4-1 and J is TRBJ2-5; D unclear. V lost 0 bases, J lost 5 bases, and 13 bases lay in between. The germline gives CDR1 MGHRA, CDR2 YSYEKL. The CDR3 totals 15 residues. In nucleotides, the CDR3 is TGCGCCAGCAGCCAAGATCAGGTCTCCAGCGAGACCCAGTACTTC. Amino acid sequence: CASSQDQVSSETQYF.

This clonotype was found once. CDR3: CASSLGTGTLGQETQYF. CDR3 DNA sequence: TGTGCCAGCAGCCTCGGGACAGGTACCTTGGGCCAAGAGACCCAGTACTTC. The chain links TRBV27 to TRBJ2-5; the match to TRBD1 covers 8 bases. The CDR3 consists of 17 residues. Germline lookup yields CDR1 MNHEY and CDR2 SMNVEV (reference sequence). Trimming took 6 bases from V and 1 from J; bases not matched to a gene: 13.